This T cell receptor beta chain comes out of a study of cytomegalovirus exposure and HLA in healthy donors. V dropped 3 bases and J dropped 8; count of bases not matched to a gene: 10. The CDR3 length is 16 residues. Germline CDR1 reads LNHDA; CDR2 reads SQIVND (reference sequence). From the roughly 120-subject validation cohort, which was separate from the roughly 620-subject first cohort, the donors were drawn. Only in-frame clones appear in the TCRdb table, and some are missing; sequencing was by immunoSEQ multiplex PCR. Counted here are some 73,000 clones, about 87% occurring once; the ten biggest clones make up 3% to 4%.

The chain uses TRBV19 and TRBJ2-4, with 10 bases aligning to TRBD2. Sequencing was done on a sample of PBMCs. This TCR came from a woman aged 18 to 35 in good health and CMV-seropositive. The CDR3 DNA reads TGTGCCAGTAGTATTGAAGCTAGCGGGAGAGGGTACATTCAGTACTTC. The encoded protein is CASSIEASGRGYIQYF. Variable domain in full (rest from reference TRBV19 and TRBJ2-4): DGGITQSPKYLFRKEGQNVTLSCEQNLNHDAMYWYRQDPGQGLRLIYYSQIVNDFQKGDIAEGYSVSREKKESFPLTVTSAQKNPTAFYLCASSIEASGRGYIQYFGAGTRLSVL.